This T cell receptor (beta chain) was profiled in a study of memory B cells and T cells in multiple sclerosis. Findings and caveats of the study: Compartments had unequal clone-set sizes, affecting shared clonotype counts.

Libraries were prepared by immunoSEQ multiplex PCR; TCRdb keeps only in-frame clonotypes and omits some of them. This table holds approximately 7,800 clones, around three fifths found once. The CDR3 is made up of 14 amino acids. The V end was cut by 0 bases, the J end by 0 bases, with 6 bases between. Looked up from germline, CDR1 is ENHRY and CDR2 is SYGVKD. On this clone itself: Its antigen is unknown.

V and J are TRBV10-3 and TRBJ2-7; no firm D call. The source of this sequence is a human donor with multiple sclerosis. The sequenced sample was memory (CD45RO+) CD8+ T cells from blood. CDR3 coding DNA: TGTGCCATCAGTGAGTCGCAGTACTCCTACGAGCAGTACTTC. It translates to CAISESQYSYEQYF.